This T cell receptor beta chain was sequenced for a study of T cell responses to AZD1222 COVID-19 vaccine. Overall study findings and caveats: The study reported that nearly half of spike-specific TCRs target unmutated variant regions.

With respect to this clone: Its antigen is unidentified.

There are 12 residues in the CDR3. The ends were cut back, 5 bases at V and 5 bases at J, with 9 bases in the middle. Germline values: CDR1 SEHNR, CDR2 FQNEAQ (reference sequence). Produced via immunoSEQ multiplex PCR; TCRdb's table is partial and in-frame only. The sample shows 55,000 to 70,000 clones, about 80% of them seen only once. The chain recombines TRBV7-9 with TRBJ1-2, with D hard to call. This receptor was identified in an adult in good health. The sample here was peripheral blood, taken on day 0 of AZD1222 vaccination. Here the CDR3 DNA reads TGTGCCAGCAGCGCACAGTTGTATGGCTACACCTTC. Protein sequence: CASSAQLYGYTF.